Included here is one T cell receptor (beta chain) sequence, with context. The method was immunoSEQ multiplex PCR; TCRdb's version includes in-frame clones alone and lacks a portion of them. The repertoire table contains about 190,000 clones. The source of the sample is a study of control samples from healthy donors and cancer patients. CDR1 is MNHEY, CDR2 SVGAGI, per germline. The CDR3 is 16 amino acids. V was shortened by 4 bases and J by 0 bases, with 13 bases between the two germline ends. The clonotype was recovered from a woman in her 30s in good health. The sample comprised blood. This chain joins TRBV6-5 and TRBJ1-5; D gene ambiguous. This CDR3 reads CASSSLGEYSNQPQHF. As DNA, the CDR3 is TGTGCCAGCAGTTCACTAGGAGAATATAGCAATCAGCCCCAGCATTTT.